Included here is one T cell receptor beta chain sequence, with context. Here immunoSEQ multiplex PCR was the method, and the copy in TCRdb shows in-frame clones only, minus some. The sample lists approximately 120,000 clones; about 88% were seen once. This CDR3 is 13 amino acids long. After removal of 5 bases from V and 4 bases from J, the junction contained 4 bases not matched to a gene. Germline V CDR1 and CDR2: MNHEY, SVGAGI. The data are from a study of T cell responses to AZD1222 COVID-19 vaccine. On the study more broadly: Pooled in the analysis were second doses at about 4 or about 12 weeks.

The clonotype originates from an adult in good health. The sample was peripheral blood, taken on day 0 of AZD1222 vaccination. The chain has TRBV6-5 and TRBJ1-2; 7 bases fit TRBD1. The CDR3: CASSPPGGYGYTF. The CDR3 nucleotides read TGTGCCAGCAGTCCCCCAGGGGGCTATGGCTACACCTTC.